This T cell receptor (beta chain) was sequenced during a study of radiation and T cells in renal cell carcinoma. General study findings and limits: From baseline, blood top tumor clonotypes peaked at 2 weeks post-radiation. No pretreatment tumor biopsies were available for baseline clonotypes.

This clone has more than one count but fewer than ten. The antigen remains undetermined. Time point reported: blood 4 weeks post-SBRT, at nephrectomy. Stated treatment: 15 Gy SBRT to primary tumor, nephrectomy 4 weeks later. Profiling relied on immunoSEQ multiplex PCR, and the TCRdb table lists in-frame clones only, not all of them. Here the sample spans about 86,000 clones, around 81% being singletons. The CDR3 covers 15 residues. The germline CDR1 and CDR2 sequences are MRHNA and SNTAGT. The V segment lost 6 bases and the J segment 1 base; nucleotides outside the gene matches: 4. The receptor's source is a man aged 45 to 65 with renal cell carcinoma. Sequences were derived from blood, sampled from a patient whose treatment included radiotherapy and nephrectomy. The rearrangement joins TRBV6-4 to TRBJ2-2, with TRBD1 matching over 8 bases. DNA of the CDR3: TGTGCCAGCAGCCAGGGACAGGAGAACACCGGGGAGCTGTTTTTT. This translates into CASSQGQENTGELFF.